Each of the 15 T cell receptor beta chains below was sequenced from the same sample in a study of blood T cell repertoires in COVID-19. The data were produced by immunoSEQ multiplex PCR, yet TCRdb's version contains in-frame clones alone and is incomplete. The sample has about 140,000 clones, 80% to 85% seen once. Material for sequencing was peripheral blood. Source of these receptors: a human donor in a cohort sampled during active COVID-19.

This clone came up a few times. This chain joins TRBV3-1 (or the pseudogene TRBV3-2) and TRBJ1-5; D not certain. Between the trimmed V and J ends, which lost 8 bases and 4 bases, there was a span of 9 bases. The CDR3 sequence is 12 residues long. Germline V gives CDR1 LGHDT, CDR2 YNNKEL (reference sequence). The CDR3 loop is CASGEGNQPQHF. For the CDR3, the DNA is TGTGCCAGCGGAGAGGGTAATCAGCCCCAGCATTTT.

The chain has TRBV2 and TRBJ2-7; 7 nucleotides align to TRBD1. Looked up from germline, CDR1 is SNHLY and CDR2 is FYNNEI. The CDR3 is 13 residues long. J was trimmed by 5 bases and V by 4 bases; bases with no gene match: 5. CDR3: CASSADRVHEQYF. CDR3 nucleotide sequence: TGTGCCAGCAGTGCCGACAGGGTCCACGAGCAGTACTTC.

This rearrangement joins TRBV7-3 to TRBJ2-1, with D maybe TRBD2 (5 bases). The CDR3 length is 12 residues. CDR1 is SGHTA and CDR2 is FQGTGA in the germline V gene. Trimming left V 3 bases short and J 7 bases short, with 7 bases between. CDR3 in amino acids: CASSLTNNEQFF. CDR3 sequence (DNA): TGTGCCAGCAGCTTGACTAATAATGAGCAGTTCTTC. Full variable domain (remainder filled in from reference TRBV7-3 and TRBJ2-1): GAGVSQTPSNKVTEKGKYVELRCDPISGHTALYWYRQSLGQGPEFLIYFQGTGAADDSGLPNDRFFAVRPEGSVSTLKIQRTERGDSAVYLCASSLTNNEQFFGPGTRLTVL.

CDR3 sequence (DNA): TGTGCCAGCAGTACGAGTCGCGCAGCTTTCTTT. Amino acid sequence: CASSTSRAAFF. The V and J genes are TRBV6-5 and TRBJ1-1, with D hard to call. CDR1 MNHEY and CDR2 SVGAGI come from the germline V gene. This CDR3 region has 11 residues. V was trimmed by 5 bases and J by 10 bases, leaving 11 bases between them.

This chain joins TRBV19 and TRBJ1-5, with TRBD1 matching over 7 bases. Germline-derived CDR1 and CDR2 are LNHDA and SQIVND (reference sequence). The CDR3 runs 14 residues. The V and J ends lost 3 bases and 7 bases, in that order; junction bases with no gene match: 6. In DNA, the CDR3 is TGTGCCAGTAGTATCGGCCAGGGGGTGCAGCCCCAGCATTTT. It is translated as CASSIGQGVQPQHF.

This clone was counted once. The chain combines TRBV2 with TRBJ2-5, with 7 bases lining up with TRBD1. Germline V gene lookup returns CDR1 SNHLY and CDR2 FYNNEI. The J segment lost 0 bases and the V segment lost 10 bases, leaving 11 bases of the junction unmatched. The CDR3 is 15 amino acids. CDR3 bases: TGTGCCACCCGGGATGACAGGGTACACCAAGAGACCCAGTACTTC. It encodes CATRDDRVHQETQYF.

The CDR3 DNA is TGTGCCAGCAGTTACTTGACGGGTGCCTACGAGCAGTACTTC. It yields the protein CASSYLTGAYEQYF. The chain recombines TRBV6-6 with TRBJ2-7; D is ambiguous. This CDR3 is 14 amino acids long. The germline V and J ends were trimmed by 1 base and 2 bases, with 9 bases remaining between them. CDR1 is MNHNY and CDR2 is SVGAGI in the germline V gene (reference sequence).

V and J are TRBV5-5 and TRBJ2-7, with 7 bases that match TRBD1. CDR1 and CDR2 from the germline V gene are SGHKS and YYEKEE (reference sequence). The J segment lost 3 bases and the V segment lost 2 bases, leaving 8 bases of the junction unmatched. The CDR3 sequence is 15 residues long. CDR3 sequence: CASSFSDRVDYEQYF. CDR3 DNA sequence: TGTGCCAGCAGCTTTTCTGACAGGGTGGACTACGAGCAGTACTTC.

The chain uses TRBV6-5 and TRBJ2-3; 9 nucleotides line up with TRBD1. V was pared by 4 bases and J by 5 bases, with 10 bases of the junction left unmatched. Germline CDR1 reads MNHEY; CDR2 reads SVGAGI. The CDR3 loop spans 16 amino acids. The CDR3 region has the DNA TGTGCCAGCAGTTTCTACAGGGGGCGCCTTGGAGATACGCAGTATTTT. Translation gives CASSFYRGRLGDTQYF.

The CDR3, as DNA: TGTGCCAGCAGCCCGAGAGGCGGGACTAGCGGGGGATCGAGGGATACGCAGTATTTT. Translated, it gives CASSPRGGTSGGSRDTQYF. The V and J genes are TRBV11-2 and TRBJ2-3, with 14 nucleotides matching TRBD2. Unmatched junction bases numbered 16, after V lost 5 bases and J lost 6 bases. The CDR3 contains 19 residues. The germline CDR1 and CDR2 sequences are SGHAT and FQNNGV.

The chain uses TRBV5-4 and TRBJ2-3; TRBD2 matches 7 bases. The trim removed 4 bases at V and 2 bases at J, leaving 10 bases unmatched. This CDR3 contains 16 residues. Germline CDR1 reads SGHNT; CDR2 reads YYREEE (reference sequence). CDR3 nucleotide sequence: TGTGCCAGCAGCGCCCCCCAGCGGGGAGTCACAGATACGCAGTATTTT. It yields the protein CASSAPQRGVTDTQYF.

The chain is built from TRBV5-1 and TRBJ1-3; D possibly corresponds to TRBD1 (5 bases). V lost 0 bases, J lost 2 bases, and 12 bases lay in between. CDR3 length: 16 amino acids. The germline V gene encodes CDR1 SGHRS and CDR2 YFSETQ. The CDR3 spells CASSLEISGTGNTIYF. Here the CDR3 DNA reads TGCGCCAGCAGCTTGGAGATTTCAGGGACTGGAAACACCATATATTTT.

The J gene is TRBJ1-6, the V gene TRBV14; possibly TRBD1 for D (5 bases). Germline lookup yields CDR1 SGHDN and CDR2 FVKESK. Trimming removed 4 bases at V and 5 bases at J, with 9 bases between. There are 14 residues in the CDR3. CDR3 sequence reads: CASSLSRDNSPLHF. As DNA, the CDR3 is TGTGCCAGCAGCCTCAGCAGGGATAATTCACCCCTCCACTTT.

The V gene is TRBV6-5, the J gene TRBJ1-1, with TRBD1 as a possible D gene (5 bases). Germline values: CDR1 MNHEY, CDR2 SVGAGI. V was trimmed by 2 bases and J by 0 bases, leaving 10 bases between them. The CDR3 sequence is 15 residues long. CDR3 DNA sequence: TGTGCCAGCAGTTACCAGGGATCCCTGAACACTGAAGCTTTCTTT. Encoded protein: CASSYQGSLNTEAFF.

J is TRBJ2-3 and V is TRBV9; D gene ambiguous. Germline V CDR1 and CDR2: SGDLS, YYNGEE. The CDR3 spans 16 residues. Between the trimmed V and J ends, which lost 0 bases and 0 bases, there was a span of 11 bases. CDR3 residues: CASSVGVGVSTDTQYF. Here the CDR3 DNA reads TGTGCCAGCAGCGTAGGGGTCGGAGTTAGCACAGATACGCAGTATTTT.